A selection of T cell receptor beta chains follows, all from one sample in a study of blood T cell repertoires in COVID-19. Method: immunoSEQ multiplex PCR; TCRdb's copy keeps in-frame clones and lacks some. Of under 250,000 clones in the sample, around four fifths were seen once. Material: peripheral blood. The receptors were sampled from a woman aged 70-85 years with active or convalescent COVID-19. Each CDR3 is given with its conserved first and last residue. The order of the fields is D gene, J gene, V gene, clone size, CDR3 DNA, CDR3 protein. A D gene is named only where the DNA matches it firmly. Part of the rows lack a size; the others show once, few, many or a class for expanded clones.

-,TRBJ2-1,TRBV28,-,TGTGCCAGCAGTACCGAGGCTTTCTCCTACAATGAGCAGTTCTTC,CASSTEAFSYNEQFF
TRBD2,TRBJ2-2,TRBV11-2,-,TGTGCCAGCAGCTTAGGGACTAGATTCGCCGGGGAGCTGTTTTTT,CASSLGTRFAGELFF
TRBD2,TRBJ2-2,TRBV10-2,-,TGCGCCAGCTTGGGCGGGACTAGCGGCCAAACCGGGGAGCTGTTTTTT,CASLGGTSGQTGELFF
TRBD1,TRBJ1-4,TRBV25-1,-,TGTGCCAGCAGCGGGACAGGGGAAAAACTGTTTTTT,CASSGTGEKLFF
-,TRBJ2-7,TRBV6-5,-,TGTGCCAGCAAAGCAAGCTCCTACGAGCAGTACTTC,CASKASSYEQYF
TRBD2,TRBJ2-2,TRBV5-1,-,TGCGCCAGCAGCTTGTTAGGGACTACGGGCGGGGAGCTGTTTTTT,CASSLLGTTGGELFF
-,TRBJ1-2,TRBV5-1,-,TGCGCCAGCAGCTTGGGTCCGGGACTCTATGGCTACACCTTC,CASSLGPGLYGYTF
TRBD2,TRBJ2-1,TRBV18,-,TGTGCCAGCTCACCATTCAGAACTAGCGGCTACAATGAGCAGTTCTTC,CASSPFRTSGYNEQFF
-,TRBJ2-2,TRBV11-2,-,TGTGCCAGCAGCACCGGGAGGGGGCGACGAACGAACACCGGGGAGCTGTTTTTT,CASSTGRGRRTNTGELFF
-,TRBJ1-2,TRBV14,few,TGTGCCAGCAGCCTCACCCCAGGGCAGCAAGGCCCGACTAACTATGGCTACACCTTC,CASSLTPGQQGPTNYGYTF
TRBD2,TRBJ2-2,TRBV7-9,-,TGTGCCAGCAGCCCCCTAGCGGGGAACACCGGGGAGCTGTTTTTT,CASSPLAGNTGELFF
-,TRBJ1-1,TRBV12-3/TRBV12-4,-,TGTGCCAGCAGAGGGGAGGTGAACACTGAAGCTTTCTTT,CASRGEVNTEAFF
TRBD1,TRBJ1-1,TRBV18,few,TGTGCCAGCTCACGGTTCGACAGGGGGCTAAGGGACACTGAAGCTTTCTTT,CASSRFDRGLRDTEAFF
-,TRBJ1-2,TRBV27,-,TGTGCCAGCAGTCTCTGGGCAGGTGCCGCGTACACCTTC,CASSLWAGAAYTF
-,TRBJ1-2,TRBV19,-,TGTGCCAGTAGTATATCAATTTACTATGGCTACACCTTC,CASSISIYYGYTF
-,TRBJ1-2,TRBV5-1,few,TGCGCCAGCAGCACGAAATCAACAGGATTCGGCGGCTACACCTTC,CASSTKSTGFGGYTF
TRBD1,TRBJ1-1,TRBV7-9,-,TGTGCCAGCAGCTTAGTGGACGAGACAGGGCTATTT,CASSLVDETGLF
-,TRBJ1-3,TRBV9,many,TGTGCCAGCAGCGTAGGACAGAAGAGCTCTGGAAACACCATATATTTT,CASSVGQKSSGNTIYF
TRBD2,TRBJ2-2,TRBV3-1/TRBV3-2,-,TGTGCCAGCAGCTTGGGACTAGCGGAGCAGGGGGAGCTGTTTTTT,CASSLGLAEQGELFF
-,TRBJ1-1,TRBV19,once,TGTGCCAGTAGTACCGGGTGGAACACTGAAGCTTTCTTT,CASSTGWNTEAFF
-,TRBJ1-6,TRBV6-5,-,TGTGCCAGCAGTTACGGTCAGGGGTTAGTTAATTCACCCCTCCACTTT,CASSYGQGLVNSPLHF
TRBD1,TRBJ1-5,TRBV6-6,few,TGTGCCAGCAGTTACCCGGACAGGGACAATCAGCCCCAGCATTTT,CASSYPDRDNQPQHF
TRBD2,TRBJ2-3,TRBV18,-,TGTGCCAGCTCACCACCAGCGGGGGCTACAGATACGCAGTATTTT,CASSPPAGATDTQYF
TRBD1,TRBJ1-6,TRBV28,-,TGTGCCAGCAGGAGGGCAGGGGGACCCAATTCACCCCTCCACTTT,CASRRAGGPNSPLHF
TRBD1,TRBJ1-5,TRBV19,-,TGTGCCAGTAGTATGTCAGGGGGGAATCAGCCCCAGCATTTT,CASSMSGGNQPQHF
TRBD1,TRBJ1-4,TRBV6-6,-,TGTGCCAGCAGTTACTCGATCGACAGGGGGAGTGAAAAACTGTTTTTT,CASSYSIDRGSEKLFF